What follows are 31 T cell receptor beta chains derived from one specimen sequenced in a study of blood T cells in healthy people across ages. The second PCR ran roughly 6 to 11 cycles with a sample-barcoded 5' primer and J-beta primers. TCRdb reanalysed the 5' RACE reads using MiXCR and keeps one entry per CDR3 protein. The sample records 540,000 or so distinct CDR3 sequences, 25% to 30% being singletons. Sequencing used blood. These receptors all stem from a woman in her 70s in good health.

This clonotype turned up a few times. The chain employs TRBV5-1 and TRBJ2-5; D is uncertain. The CDR3 spans 14 residues. Germline CDR1 and CDR2: SGHRS and YFSETQ. Trimming cost V 4 bases and J 11 bases, with 21 bases left between them. The CDR3 DNA reads TGCGCCAGCAGCCTTGGATTCGAAGAAGTGGAGCAGTACTTC. The encoded protein is CASSLGFEEVEQYF.

The chain has TRBV24-1 and TRBJ2-1; TRBD1 matches at 8 bases. Germline assignment: CDR1 KGHDR and CDR2 SFDVKD. CDR3 length: 14 residues. With V trimmed by 4 bases and J by 10 bases, 8 bases remained unmatched. CDR3: CATSDTRQGKEQFF. The CDR3 bases are TGTGCCACCAGTGACACTCGACAGGGGAAGGAGCAGTTCTTC.

The sample holds a few counts of this clonotype. V usage is TRBV20-1 and J usage is TRBJ2-4; perhaps TRBD1 as D (6 bases). The V gene's germline CDR1 is DFQATT and CDR2 SNEGSKA (reference sequence). V shed 6 bases and J shed 0 bases, with 15 bases lying between them. This CDR3 has 15 residues. The CDR3 is CSATGTRIAKNIQYF. Here the CDR3 DNA reads TGCAGTGCCACGGGGACAAGAATAGCCAAAAACATTCAGTACTTC.

This sequence joins TRBV20-1 and TRBJ2-1; maybe TRBD2 (5 bases). The CDR3 is 14 residues long. CDR1 and CDR2 (germline): DFQATT, SNEGSKA (reference sequence). V was trimmed by 5 bases and J by 8 bases, leaving 19 bases between them. The CDR3 reads CSAPRGPAGDEQFF. DNA for the CDR3: TGCAGTGCTCCACGCGGACCGGCGGGCGATGAGCAGTTCTTC.

The V call is TRBV11-1, the J call TRBJ2-1, with D possibly called TRBD1 or TRBD2 (6 bases each). The J call is in doubt because the DNA end fits TRBJ2-7 better. The CDR3 covers 16 residues. From germline, CDR1 is SGHAT and CDR2 FQDESV (reference sequence). CDR3 DNA: TGTGCCAGCAGCTTAAGGAGGGTGGGGGCACCCTACGAGCAGTACTTC. Translated: CASSLRRVGAPYEQYF.

This chain joins TRBV7-9 and TRBJ1-6; TRBD1 agrees at 8 bases. The length of the CDR3 is 17 residues. J gave up 0 bases and V 6 bases, and 7 bases lay outside the gene matches. The germline V gene encodes CDR1 SEHNR and CDR2 FQNEAQ (reference sequence). In nucleotides, the CDR3 is TGTGCCAGCAGATTTGGACAGGGTAACTCCTATAATTCACCCCTCCACTTT. Translated: CASRFGQGNSYNSPLHF.

The chain recombines TRBV30 with TRBJ2-2; D possibly uses TRBD1 or TRBD2 (6 bases each). The ends were cut back, 4 bases at V and 2 bases at J, with 14 bases in the middle. This CDR3 is 15 amino acids long. CDR1 and CDR2 from the germline V gene are GTSNPN and SVGIG (reference sequence). CDR3 sequence: CAWNGGNQNTGELFF. In DNA, the CDR3 is TGTGCCTGGAACGGGGGCAATCAAAACACCGGGGAGCTGTTTTTT. The whole variable domain, filled in from reference TRBV30 and TRBJ2-2, reads SQTIHQWPATLVQPVGSPLSLECTVEGTSNPNLYWYRQAAGRGLQLLFYSVGIGQISSEVPQNLSASRPQDRQFILSSKKLLLSDSGFYLCAWNGGNQNTGELFFGEGSRLTVL.

V gene TRBV19 combines with J gene TRBJ2-7, with D tentatively TRBD1 (6 bases). The CDR3 is 13 amino acids. Per the germline V gene, CDR1 is LNHDA and CDR2 is SQIVND (reference sequence). V lost 6 bases and J 2 bases, leaving 11 bases between the germline ends. The CDR3 nucleotides are TGTGCCAGTAGCCGACAGGCCCCCTACGAGCAGTACTTC. Encoded protein: CASSRQAPYEQYF. Filled out from reference TRBV19 and TRBJ2-7, the complete variable domain reads DGGITQSPKYLFRKEGQNVTLSCEQNLNHDAMYWYRQDPGQGLRLIYYSQIVNDFQKGDIAEGYSVSREKKESFPLTVTSAQKNPTAFYLCASSRQAPYEQYFGPGTRLTVT.

This clonotype came up a few times. This chain links TRBV6-2 or TRBV6-3 with TRBJ2-2, with 7 bases that match TRBD2. Germline-derived CDR1 and CDR2 are MNHEY and SVGEGT. V shed 5 bases, J shed 0 bases, and the junction held 9 bases outside the gene matches. The CDR3 sequence is 17 residues long. CDR3 in DNA: TGTGCCAGCAGTCAGGACTACGGGGGGACGAACACCGGGGAGCTGTTTTTT. Its protein product is CASSQDYGGTNTGELFF.

The chain is built from TRBV7-2 and TRBJ2-1, with D possibly TRBD2 on 7 matching bases. The V and J ends lost 1 base and 7 bases respectively, with 14 bases between them. Germline CDR1 and CDR2: SGHTA and FQGNSA. The CDR3 consists of 15 residues. This CDR3 is CASSLEGGGANEQFF. The DNA for the CDR3 is TGTGCCAGCAGCTTAGAAGGTGGGGGGGCAAATGAGCAGTTCTTC. The full variable domain, its missing parts supplied by reference TRBV7-2 and TRBJ2-1, is GAGVSQSPSNKVTEKGKDVELRCDPISGHTALYWYRQSLGQGLEFLIYFQGNSAPDKSGLPSDRFSAERTGGSVSTLTIQRTQQEDSAVYLCASSLEGGGANEQFFGPGTRLTVL.

This clonotype was counted between two and nine times. A much larger clone is a single base away; this may be a read error. The J gene is TRBJ2-5, the V gene TRBV29-1; TRBD2 matches 8 bases. The CDR3 runs 12 residues. Germline values: CDR1 SQVTM, CDR2 ANQGSEA. This CDR3 reads CSRRGGQETQYF. DNA for the CDR3: TGCAGTAGACGGGGGGGGCAAGAGACCCAGTACTTC.

This sequence joins TRBV11-2 and TRBJ2-7; D call uncertain. With the DNA end fitting TRBJ2-5 better, the J assignment may be wrong. The germline gives CDR1 SGHAT, CDR2 FQNNGV. This CDR3 contains 14 residues. CDR3: CASSLDRGWETQYF. CDR3 DNA sequence: TGTGCCAGCAGCTTAGACCGAGGATGGGAGACCCAGTACTTC.

The chain recombines TRBV7-3 with TRBJ2-3; D is possibly TRBD2 (6 bases). In germline, CDR1 is SGHTA, CDR2 FQGTGA. The CDR3 spans 13 residues. Trimming took off 5 bases at V and 4 bases at J, with 10 bases between the two ends. The CDR3: CASSLGTADTQYF. The CDR3 nucleotides read TGTGCCAGCAGCCTCGGGACTGCAGATACGCAGTATTTT.

CDR3 DNA sequence: TGTGCCAGCAGTGCCTCCTGGGAAAAACTGTTTTTT. Protein sequence: CASSASWEKLFF. The chain links TRBV6-1 to TRBJ1-4; D is undetermined. Per the germline V gene, CDR1 is MNHNS and CDR2 is SASEGT. V dropped 4 bases and J dropped 8 bases, with 8 bases sitting between them. The CDR3 runs to 12 residues.

This clonotype was seen a few times. J is TRBJ2-6 and V is TRBV7-2; TRBD2 aligns across 9 bases. Germline CDR1 and CDR2: SGHTA and FQGNSA. The CDR3 consists of 18 residues. The junction had 6 bases not matched to a gene; V was cut back by 3 bases and J by 0 bases. In DNA, the CDR3 is TGTGCCAGCAGCTTCAAGCGGGGGGACCTCTCTGGGGCCAACGTCCTGACTTTC. Translated, it gives CASSFKRGDLSGANVLTF.

The table lists this clonotype with a few counts. V is TRBV7-2 and J is TRBJ2-4; 8 bases line up with TRBD1. This CDR3 region has 12 residues. Germline lookup yields CDR1 SGHTA and CDR2 FQGNSA. V was clipped by 6 bases and J by 9 bases; unmatched bases: 4. The CDR3 DNA is TGTGCCAGCAGTCCGGACAGGGTCATTCAGTACTTC. Translated, it gives CASSPDRVIQYF.

The gene calls are TRBV5-1 and TRBJ2-3; unclear D gene. V lost 0 bases and J lost 0, with 5 bases in between. Germline V gene lookup returns CDR1 SGHRS and CDR2 YFSETQ. The CDR3 runs 14 residues. The CDR3 bases are TGCGCCAGCAGCTTGGCTCAAAGCACAGATACGCAGTATTTT. It is translated as CASSLAQSTDTQYF.

The chain employs TRBV11-2 and TRBJ2-4; weak D call: TRBD2 (7 bases). In germline, CDR1 is SGHAT, CDR2 FQNNGV. The CDR3 loop spans 18 amino acids. V gave up 5 bases and J gave up 1 base, with 21 bases separating them. The CDR3 DNA reads as TGTGCCAGCAGCCCTCCCGGGGGGCGGGGGTCGGCCAAAAACATTCAGTACTTC. Its translation: CASSPPGGRGSAKNIQYF.

The chain couples TRBV9 to TRBJ2-3; 12 bases are shared with TRBD2. This CDR3 has 16 residues. Trimming took 3 bases from V and 0 from J; bases not matched to a gene: 2. CDR1 and CDR2 from the germline V gene are SGDLS and YYNGEE. The CDR3 DNA is TGTGCCAGCAGCGCCGGACTAGCGGGGAGCACAGATACGCAGTATTTT. Its translation is CASSAGLAGSTDTQYF.

This sequence joins TRBV20-1 and TRBJ2-6, with 7 bases aligning to TRBD1. Germline assignment: CDR1 DFQATT and CDR2 SNEGSKA (reference sequence). The V gene end was trimmed by 0 bases and the J gene end by 1 base; junction bases not matched to a gene: 12. The CDR3 has 19 amino acids. The CDR3 region is CSARDPIRDSSSGANVLTF. In DNA, the CDR3 is TGCAGTGCTAGAGACCCGATCCGGGACAGTTCGTCTGGGGCCAACGTCCTGACTTTC.

The genes are TRBV15 and TRBJ1-5, with D uncertain. This CDR3 region has 15 residues. CDR1 and CDR2 (germline): LNHNV, YYDKDF (reference sequence). Between the trimmed V and J ends, which lost 2 bases and 7 bases, there was a span of 15 bases. Here the CDR3 DNA reads TGTGCCACCAGCAGACCAGAGTACTCACGGCAGCCCCAGCATTTT. Residues: CATSRPEYSRQPQHF.

As for this clonotype: No conserved phenylalanine or tryptophan ends this CDR3, so it is likely a read error. The rearrangement joins TRBV4-3 to TRBJ2-3; D unclear. CDR1 and CDR2 (germline): LGHNA, YSLEER. V lost 4 bases, J lost 4 bases, and 9 bases lay in between. This CDR3 is built from 13 residues. This chain's CDR3 is CASSRLNADTQYS. DNA for the CDR3: TGCGCCAGCAGCCGTCTCAATGCAGATACGCAGTATTCT.

The CDR3 spells CASVGTPEGAQHF. The CDR3 DNA reads TGTGCCAGCGTCGGGACGCCCGAGGGAGCCCAGCATTTT. The chain combines TRBV2 with TRBJ1-5; TRBD1 is a possible D gene (5 bases). The length of the CDR3 is 13 residues. The V gene lost 8 bases and the J gene lost 11 bases, with 19 bases spanning the gap. Germline loops: CDR1 SNHLY, CDR2 FYNNEI. Full variable domain (remainder filled in from reference TRBV2 and TRBJ1-5): EPEVTQTPSHQVTQMGQEVILRCVPISNHLYFYWYRQILGQKVEFLVSFYNNEISEKSEIFDDQFSVERPDGSNFTLKIRSTKLEDSAMYFCASVGTPEGAQHFGDGTRLSIL.

The chain joins TRBV6-2 or TRBV6-3 to TRBJ2-6, with D tentatively TRBD1 or TRBD2 (5 bases each). Trimming took 2 bases from V and 4 from J, leaving 9 bases between them. There are 15 residues in the CDR3. CDR1 MNHEY and CDR2 SVGEGT come from the germline V gene. CDR3 sequence: CASSYGGEGANVLTF. As DNA, the CDR3 is TGTGCCAGCAGTTACGGGGGTGAAGGGGCCAACGTCCTGACTTTC.

V and J are TRBV20-1 and TRBJ2-5; 13 bases align to TRBD2. TRBJ2-1 matches the DNA end more closely, so the J call is doubtful. In germline, CDR1 is DFQATT, CDR2 SNEGSKA (reference sequence). This CDR3 contains 15 residues. DNA for the CDR3: TGCAGTGCTCGACTAGCGGGGGGCCCCTACAATGAGCAGTTCTTC. This gives the protein CSARLAGGPYNEQFF.

This clonotype was counted between two and nine times. The chain has TRBV6-1 and TRBJ1-2; D perhaps matches TRBD1 (5 bases). The CDR3 runs 14 residues. Germline V CDR1 and CDR2: MNHNS, SASEGT. The ends were cut back, 6 bases at V and 2 bases at J, with 13 bases in the middle. CDR3 region: CASRQGGINYGYTF. The DNA of the CDR3 is TGTGCCAGCAGGCAGGGCGGTATAAACTATGGCTACACCTTC.

The chain uses TRBV10-3 and TRBJ2-1, with D unresolved. This CDR3 region has 13 residues. CDR1 ENHRY and CDR2 SYGVKD come from the germline V gene. V lost 6 bases to trimming and J lost 5 bases, with 11 bases between them. The CDR3 DNA is TGTGCCATCAGCCTACCCCCCAACAATGAGCAGTTCTTC. This gives the protein CAISLPPNNEQFF.

This clonotype showed up just a few times. The chain is built from TRBV9 and TRBJ2-5; no clear D. Trimming cost V 0 bases and J 4 bases, with 13 bases left between them. CDR3 length: 15 amino acids. Germline CDR1 is SGDLS and CDR2 is YYNGEE. CDR3 in DNA: TGTGCCAGCAGCGTAGCGGGTTCAGCTGGAGAGACCCAGTACTTC. This translates into CASSVAGSAGETQYF.

This sequence joins TRBV20-1 and TRBJ2-4; D could derive from TRBD1 or TRBD2 (5 bases each). The CDR3 has 16 amino acids. CDR1 is DFQATT, CDR2 SNEGSKA, per germline (reference sequence). V lost 1 base and J lost 0, with 13 bases in between. CDR3 coding DNA: TGCAGTGCTAGAGCCTGGGACCCTCTAGCCAAAAACATTCAGTACTTC. Its protein product is CSARAWDPLAKNIQYF.

This clonotype came up a few times. This CDR3 is missing its conserved last phenylalanine or tryptophan, likely due to a read error. The chain is built from TRBV6-4 and TRBJ1-1, with D tentatively TRBD1 (5 bases). Germline CDR1 MRHNA, CDR2 SNTAGT. The CDR3 length is 14 residues. Deletions cut 4 bases from V and 4 bases from J, with 13 bases between. The CDR3 coding sequence is TGTGCCAGCAGTGTGATGGGGGAGGCCACTGAAGCTTTCCTT. Translating it yields CASSVMGEATEAFL.

The chain links TRBV3-1 to TRBJ2-7; 7 nucleotides line up with TRBD1. Unmatched junction bases numbered 7, after V lost 4 bases and J lost 4 bases. Germline values: CDR1 LGHDT, CDR2 YNNKEL (reference sequence). The CDR3 loop spans 14 amino acids. The DNA of the CDR3 is TGTGCCAGCAGCCGACAGGGCTATCCTTACGAGCAGTACTTC. Translating gives CASSRQGYPYEQYF.